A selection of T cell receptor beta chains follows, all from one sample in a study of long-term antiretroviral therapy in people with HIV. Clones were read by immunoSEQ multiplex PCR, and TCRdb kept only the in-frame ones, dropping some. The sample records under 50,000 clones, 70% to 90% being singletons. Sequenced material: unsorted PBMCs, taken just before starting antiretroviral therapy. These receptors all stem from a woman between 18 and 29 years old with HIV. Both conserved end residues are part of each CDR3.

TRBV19	CASSMPAGGEKLFF
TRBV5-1	CASRPDRYSNYGYTF
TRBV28	CASVGADGYTF
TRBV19	CASSIGGRGEQFF
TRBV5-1	CASSLGDTQYF
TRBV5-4	CASSSLTGPGSGNTIYF
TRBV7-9	CASRLGEGVEETQYF
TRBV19	CASSGTRPTYEQYF
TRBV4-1	CASSQKRRQGARWVAFF
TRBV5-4	CASSRGWGSEDEQYF
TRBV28	CASSSIRSEMSPLHF
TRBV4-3	CASSQRKYNEQFF
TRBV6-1	CASSAGISYGYTF
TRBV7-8	CASSFLLLVRGEQFF
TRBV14	CASSQLGTDTQYF
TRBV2	CASSEWAAYGYTF
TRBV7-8	CASSYRLVGPNQPQHF
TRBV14	CASSQGQVYNYGYTF
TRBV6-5	CASSPTTSIYNEQFF
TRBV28	CASLPDSRQEQYF
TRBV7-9	CASSLVAAGDPGELFF
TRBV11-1	CASSARAGEQFF
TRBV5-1	CASSFQGFAYEQYF
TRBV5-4	CASSFELAGGQETQYF
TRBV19	CASSILGQGKVEQFF
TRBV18	CASSPPGQPQHF
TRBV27	CASSFGGDRGYTF
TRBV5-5	CASSSRLAGGPSNEQFF
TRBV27	CASSPRTREADTQYF
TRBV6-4	CASSINAGSQYYGYTF
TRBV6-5	CASSLGQGGSQPQHF
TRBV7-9	CASSRSNGGRNQPQHF
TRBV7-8	CASSPDPNYGYTF
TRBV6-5	CASSYWGRPDTQYF
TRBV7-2	CASSLRAGATDTQYF
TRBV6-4	CASSASGSTDTQYF
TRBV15	CATSRDLRSGYEQYF
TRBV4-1	CASNGVGLVGSFEKLFF
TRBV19	CASSPGTGHYEQYF
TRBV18	CASSPITDTQYF
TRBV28	CASINLASAGEQYF